This paragraph covers one T cell receptor beta chain sequence. Germline CDR1 and CDR2: LNHDA and SQIVND (reference sequence). Germline trimming cut 5 bases from V and 5 bases from J; bases unmatched to any gene: 8. This CDR3 comprises 15 residues. This entry comes from a study of blood T cell repertoires in COVID-19. Study-level background: Sample material is recorded as cDNA or gDNA derived from T cells, B-cell-depleted T cells, or PBMCs.

Some clones are missing from TCRdb's copy, which holds only in-frame ones; the method was immunoSEQ multiplex PCR. The sample gives tens of thousands of clones, 86% of which show up once; about 7% is in the top ten. This receptor was taken from a man between 50 and 59 years old with active COVID-19. The sample consisted of peripheral blood. The chain joins TRBV19 to TRBJ2-3, with TRBD2 identical over 9 bases. CDR3 region: CASSGTGLAGDTQYF. DNA of the CDR3: TGTGCCAGTAGTGGTACGGGACTAGCTGGAGATACGCAGTATTTT.